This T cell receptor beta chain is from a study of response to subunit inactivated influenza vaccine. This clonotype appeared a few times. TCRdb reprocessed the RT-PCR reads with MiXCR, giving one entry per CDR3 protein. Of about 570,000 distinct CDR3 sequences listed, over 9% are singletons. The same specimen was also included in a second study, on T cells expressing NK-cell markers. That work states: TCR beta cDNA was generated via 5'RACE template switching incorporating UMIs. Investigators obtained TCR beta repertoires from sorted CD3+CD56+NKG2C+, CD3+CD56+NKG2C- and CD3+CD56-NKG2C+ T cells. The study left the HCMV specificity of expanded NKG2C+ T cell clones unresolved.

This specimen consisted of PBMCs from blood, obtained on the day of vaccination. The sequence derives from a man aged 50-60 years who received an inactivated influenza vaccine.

CDR3 in DNA: TGTGCCATCAGTGAGTCGGACAAGGGCCGAGAGACCCAGTACTTC. The encoded protein is CAISESDKGRETQYF. The genes are TRBV10-3 and TRBJ2-5; TRBD1 is a possible D gene (5 bases). This CDR3 is built from 15 residues. Germline lookup yields CDR1 ENHRY and CDR2 SYGVKD. Deletions cut 0 bases from V and 4 bases from J, with 12 bases between.